A selection of T cell receptor beta chains follows, all from one sample in a study of cytomegalovirus exposure and HLA in healthy donors. Repertoires were generated with immunoSEQ multiplex PCR, while TCRdb's copy carries only in-frame clones and drops some. The sample includes approximately 170,000 clones, 68% seen only once; the top ten take around 4%. Sequencing input: PBMCs. These receptors came from a woman between 18 and 29 years old in good health and CMV-seropositive. The CDR3 runs from the conserved cysteine through the conserved F or W. A D gene is named only where the DNA matches it firmly. Only part of the rows carry a size: once, few, many, or a class if the clone is expanded.

size	V	J	D	CDR3	DNA
.	TRBV28	TRBJ2-7	TRBD2	CASSSRLFTSASVSYEQYF	TGTGCCAGCAGTTCGCGTTTATTTACTAGCGCATCAGTCTCCTACGAGCAGTACTTC
.	TRBV30	TRBJ1-2	.	CAWSVQGGYTF	TGTGCCTGGAGTGTACAGGGCGGCTACACCTTC
.	TRBV14	TRBJ2-7	.	CASKPSSSYEQYF	TGTGCCAGCAAGCCGTCGAGCTCCTACGAGCAGTACTTC
.	TRBV30	TRBJ2-7	.	CACRLGSYEQYF	TGTGCCTGCCGCTTGGGGAGCTACGAGCAGTACTTC
.	TRBV13	TRBJ2-2	TRBD2	CASSSLGRESTGELFF	TGTGCCAGCAGTTCCCTGGGGAGGGAAAGCACCGGGGAGCTGTTTTTT
once	TRBV27	TRBJ2-3	TRBD1	CASSFGTGLTDTQYF	TGTGCCAGCAGTTTTGGGACAGGCCTCACAGATACGCAGTATTTT
.	TRBV28	TRBJ1-1	.	CASSSPTGWNTEAFF	TGTGCCAGCAGTTCCCCGACAGGCTGGAACACTGAAGCTTTCTTT
.	TRBV9	TRBJ1-6	TRBD1	CASSFRDRGNSPLHF	TGTGCCAGCAGCTTCAGGGACAGGGGAAACTCACCCCTCCACTTT
.	TRBV28	TRBJ2-7	.	CASSFVLATYSYEQYF	TGTGCCAGCAGTTTTGTCTTAGCGACCTACTCCTACGAGCAGTACTTC
few	TRBV7-2	TRBJ2-1	.	CASSGGVGQFF	TGTGCCAGCAGCGGCGGGGTTGGGCAGTTCTTC
.	TRBV29-1	TRBJ2-5	TRBD2	CSVEPAQQRTSGRVGETQYF	TGCAGCGTTGAACCAGCACAACAGAGGACTAGCGGGAGGGTAGGGGAGACCCAGTACTTC
.	TRBV6-6	TRBJ2-5	TRBD2	CASSYGSSGLVETQYF	TGTGCCAGCAGTTACGGGTCTAGCGGGCTGGTAGAGACCCAGTACTTC
.	TRBV27	TRBJ2-7	TRBD2	CASSFSGGSYEQYF	TGTGCCAGCAGTTTTAGCGGGGGGTCCTACGAGCAGTACTTC
.	TRBV6-5	TRBJ2-2	TRBD1	CASSYPRQGMAGELFF	TGTGCCAGCAGTTACCCAAGACAGGGTATGGCCGGGGAGCTGTTTTTT
few	TRBV4-2	TRBJ2-1	TRBD2	CASSQVLAGDYNEQFF	TGTGCCAGCAGCCAAGTACTAGCGGGGGACTACAATGAGCAGTTCTTC
.	TRBV27	TRBJ2-1	TRBD2	CASSFSGLDYNEQFF	TGTGCCAGCAGTTTCTCGGGACTAGACTACAATGAGCAGTTCTTC
.	TRBV6-4	TRBJ1-2	TRBD1	CASRAGTGVLYGYTF	TGTGCCAGCAGGGCCGGGACAGGGGTCCTCTATGGCTACACCTTC
.	TRBV10-3	TRBJ2-1	TRBD2	CAISGTSGSTATNEQFF	TGTGCCATCAGTGGGACTAGCGGGAGTACCGCTACAAATGAGCAGTTCTTC
.	TRBV19	TRBJ2-1	.	CASSDTGGSYNEQFF	TGTGCCAGTAGCGATACCGGGGGTTCCTACAATGAGCAGTTCTTC
.	TRBV28	TRBJ1-2	TRBD1	CASRTGGARLSGYTF	TGTGCCAGCAGAACAGGGGGGGCGCGTCTCTCTGGCTACACCTTC
.	TRBV5-1	TRBJ1-1	TRBD1	CASGGGQGRYTEAFF	TGCGCCAGCGGGGGGGGACAGGGTCGGTACACTGAAGCTTTCTTT
.	TRBV2	TRBJ1-5	.	CASSERGYGQKNQPQHF	TGTGCCAGCAGTGAACGTGGATACGGACAGAAGAATCAGCCCCAGCATTTT
.	TRBV4-2	TRBJ1-2	.	CASSQENSGSGYTF	TGTGCCAGCAGCCAAGAGAACAGCGGGTCTGGCTACACCTTC
.	TRBV19	TRBJ2-2	TRBD2	CASSIWIGTSGGPGELFF	TGTGCCAGTAGTATATGGATTGGGACTAGCGGGGGCCCCGGGGAGCTGTTTTTT
.	TRBV28	TRBJ2-5	.	CASSSQETQYF	TGTGCCAGCAGTTCACAGGAGACCCAGTACTTC
.	TRBV4-2	TRBJ2-1	TRBD2	CASSQEREGPDEQFF	TGTGCCAGCAGCCAGGAGCGGGAGGGCCCCGATGAGCAGTTCTTC
.	TRBV29-1	TRBJ2-1	.	CSVVRSHNEQFF	TGCAGCGTTGTGAGGAGTCACAATGAGCAGTTCTTC
few	TRBV19	TRBJ1-2	.	CASSIDRDYGYTF	TGTGCCAGTAGTATAGATCGCGACTATGGCTACACCTTC
.	TRBV30	TRBJ2-5	TRBD2	CACPSGGSQETQYF	TGTGCCTGCCCTAGCGGGGGTAGCCAAGAGACCCAGTACTTC
.	TRBV10-1	TRBJ2-7	.	CASSETPPGSCYEQYF	TGCGCCAGCAGTGAGACCCCCCCAGGGTCCTGCTACGAGCAGTACTTC
few	TRBV13	TRBJ2-7	TRBD1	CASSFLPVLGTEYEQYF	TGTGCCAGCAGCTTTCTCCCCGTCCTTGGGACAGAATACGAGCAGTACTTC
.	TRBV18	TRBJ1-5	.	CASSPRITGTSTNQPQHF	TGTGCCAGCTCACCACGAATAACAGGGACGAGTACGAATCAGCCCCAGCATTTT
once	TRBV7-9	TRBJ1-1	TRBD1	CASSPGTANTEAFF	TGTGCCAGCAGCCCAGGGACAGCGAACACTGAAGCTTTCTTT
.	TRBV14	TRBJ2-5	.	CASSDVYWETQYF	TGTGCCAGCAGCGATGTTTACTGGGAGACCCAGTACTTC
.	TRBV6-1	TRBJ2-7	.	CASSDAAYEQYF	TGTGCCAGCAGTGACGCCGCGTACGAGCAGTACTTC
.	TRBV9	TRBJ2-7	.	CASSVAPLGSEQYF	TGTGCCAGCAGCGTAGCTCCACTAGGTAGCGAGCAGTACTTC
.	TRBV7-9	TRBJ2-5	TRBD2	CASSQGLAGKQETQYF	TGTGCCAGCAGCCAAGGACTAGCGGGGAAACAAGAGACCCAGTACTTC
.	TRBV7-8	TRBJ1-2	.	CASSFSGGGYTF	TGTGCCAGCAGCTTTTCCGGGGGTGGCTACACCTTC
.	TRBV5-1	TRBJ1-1	TRBD1	CASRDWQGDGNTEAFF	TGCGCCAGCAGGGATTGGCAGGGGGACGGGAACACTGAAGCTTTCTTT
.	TRBV6-1	TRBJ1-2	.	CASRQITGNYGYTF	TGTGCCAGCCGTCAGATAACAGGGAACTATGGCTACACCTTC
.	TRBV27	TRBJ2-7	TRBD1	CASADTGDEQYF	TGTGCCAGCGCGGATACAGGGGACGAGCAGTACTTC